The 14 T cell receptor beta chains in this list originate from one sample, sequenced in a study of shared clonotypes between healthy human individuals. Sequenced by immunoSEQ multiplex PCR; TCRdb stores in-frame clones only, minus some. This table has roughly 1,600,000 clones, less than 99% appearing once. The sample taken for sequencing was naive CD4+ T cells sorted from blood. Indicated subset: CD45RA+ positively selected. The source is a man aged 25 to 40 in good health.

This rearrangement joins TRBV7-2 to TRBJ2-3; D is unresolved. The V and J ends lost 2 bases and 4 bases respectively, with 7 bases between them. The CDR3 is 13 amino acids. Germline V gives CDR1 SGHTA, CDR2 FQGNSA. In DNA form, the CDR3 reads TGTGCCAGCAGCTTACATATGTCAGATACGCAGTATTTT. This codes for CASSLHMSDTQYF.

Concerning this clone itself: Additional DNA sequences in this sample encode the identical CDR3. The chain combines TRBV6-5 with TRBJ2-1, with 12 bases that match TRBD2. CDR1 and CDR2 from the germline V gene are MNHEY and SVGAGI. The J segment lost 4 bases and the V segment lost 2 bases, leaving 0 bases of the junction unmatched. The CDR3 spans 15 residues. The CDR3 DNA reads TGTGCCAGCAGTTACGGACTAGCGGGATACAATGAGCAGTTCTTC. Its translation: CASSYGLAGYNEQFF.

The V and J genes are TRBV29-1 and TRBJ1-1, with D possibly matching TRBD1 (6 bases). Per germline, CDR1 SQVTM and CDR2 ANQGSEA. This CDR3 spans 20 amino acids. Trimming removed 4 bases at V and 2 bases at J, with 32 bases between. CDR3 protein: CSVVVWGPGGRGFRNTEAFF. The CDR3 nucleotides read TGCAGCGTTGTAGTCTGGGGGCCTGGGGGGCGAGGTTTTAGAAACACTGAAGCTTTCTTT.

The gene calls are TRBV4-2 and TRBJ2-3; 15 positions match TRBD2. CDR3 length: 15 amino acids. The germline V gene has CDR1 LGHNA and CDR2 YNFKEQ. J lost 3 bases, V lost 6 bases, and 1 base had no gene match. CDR3: CASRGTSGRTDTQYF. CDR3 coding DNA: TGTGCCAGCAGGGGGACTAGCGGGAGGACAGATACGCAGTATTTT.

In nucleotides, the CDR3 is TGTGCCAGCAGTTTACGGGACAGGGGCTACTACGAGCAGTACTTC. Translated: CASSLRDRGYYEQYF. The chain joins TRBV28 to TRBJ2-7; 10 positions agree with TRBD1. V dropped 2 bases and J dropped 3; count of bases not matched to a gene: 4. Per germline, CDR1 MDHEN and CDR2 SYDVKM. This CDR3 has 15 amino acids.

This chain uses TRBV10-1 with TRBJ2-5; TRBD1 aligns across 10 bases. CDR1 is WNHNN, CDR2 SYGVQD, per germline (reference sequence). With V trimmed by 0 bases and J by 5 bases, 3 bases remained unmatched. The CDR3 is made up of 15 amino acids. CDR3 coding DNA: TGCGCCAGCAGTGAGTCGGGACAGGGGTGGGAGACCCAGTACTTC. Its translation is CASSESGQGWETQYF.

The chain recombines TRBV9 with TRBJ2-7, with a weak D call TRBD1 (6 bases). V was shortened by 4 bases and J by 6 bases, with 17 bases between the two germline ends. This CDR3 has 14 residues. CDR1 is SGDLS, CDR2 YYNGEE, per germline. CDR3 DNA: TGTGCCAGCAGCTACCGGACCACAGGGTCCGAGCAGTACTTC. This encodes CASSYRTTGSEQYF.

The CDR3 reads CASSPGGRSYGYTF. The CDR3 DNA is TGTGCCAGCTCACCGGGGGGGAGAAGTTATGGCTACACCTTC. The chain uses TRBV18 and TRBJ1-2, with D tentatively TRBD1 (5 bases). The CDR3 covers 14 residues. The germline CDR1 and CDR2 sequences are KGHSH and LQKENI. V dropped 3 bases and J dropped 5 bases, with 13 bases sitting between them.

The table lists this clone with a few counts. In the same sample, other DNA sequences code for this CDR3. The CDR3 bases are TGTGCCAGCAGTTTACTGGGGACAGCGAACACCGGGGAGCTGTTTTTT. It translates to CASSLLGTANTGELFF. The chain couples TRBV27 to TRBJ2-2; 7 positions match TRBD1. The germline gives CDR1 MNHEY, CDR2 SMNVEV (reference sequence). Germline trimming cut 2 bases from V and 0 bases from J; bases unmatched to any gene: 3. The CDR3 is 16 residues long.

The rearrangement joins TRBV7-2 to TRBJ2-3, with TRBD1 matching 7 bases. The J segment lost 2 bases and the V segment lost 5 bases, leaving 4 bases of the junction unmatched. Germline V gene sequence: CDR1 SGHTA, CDR2 FQGNSA. This CDR3 is 14 amino acids long. The DNA for the CDR3 is TGTGCCAGCAGCCGACAGGGTACCACAGATACGCAGTATTTT. Its protein is CASSRQGTTDTQYF.

This chain joins TRBV7-8 and TRBJ2-5; tentatively, D is TRBD1 (6 bases). Trimming stripped 3 bases from V and 4 bases from J, with 12 bases between. This CDR3 has 14 amino acids. Germline V lookup: CDR1 SGHVS, CDR2 FQNEAQ. CDR3 bases: TGTGCCAGCAGCTTGCCCGGGACACGAGAGACCCAGTACTTC. It specifies CASSLPGTRETQYF.

J is TRBJ2-7 and V is TRBV5-4, with 9 bases identical to TRBD1. The CDR3 length is 17 residues. V lost 4 bases and J lost 3; bases outside the gene matches: 14. The germline V gene has CDR1 SGHNT and CDR2 YYREEE (reference sequence). The chain's CDR3 is CASSNPGGQGVNYEQYF. Here the CDR3 DNA reads TGTGCCAGCAGCAATCCTGGGGGACAGGGAGTGAACTACGAGCAGTACTTC.

This chain uses TRBV28 with TRBJ2-7; D not resolved. Germline CDR1 MDHEN, CDR2 SYDVKM. This CDR3 has 14 residues. Trimming took 5 bases from V and 2 from J, leaving 13 bases between them. CDR3 amino acids: CASSMTPIPYEQYF. For the CDR3, the DNA is TGTGCCAGCAGTATGACCCCAATCCCCTACGAGCAGTACTTC.

This clone showed up just once. J is TRBJ2-5 and V is TRBV2; 8 positions match TRBD2. The CDR3 is 13 amino acids. Unmatched junction bases numbered 4, after V lost 7 bases and J lost 3 bases. The germline CDR1 and CDR2 sequences are SNHLY and FYNNEI. The CDR3 coding sequence is TGTGCCAGCAAAGGACTAGCAGAAGAGACCCAGTACTTC. It yields the protein CASKGLAEETQYF.